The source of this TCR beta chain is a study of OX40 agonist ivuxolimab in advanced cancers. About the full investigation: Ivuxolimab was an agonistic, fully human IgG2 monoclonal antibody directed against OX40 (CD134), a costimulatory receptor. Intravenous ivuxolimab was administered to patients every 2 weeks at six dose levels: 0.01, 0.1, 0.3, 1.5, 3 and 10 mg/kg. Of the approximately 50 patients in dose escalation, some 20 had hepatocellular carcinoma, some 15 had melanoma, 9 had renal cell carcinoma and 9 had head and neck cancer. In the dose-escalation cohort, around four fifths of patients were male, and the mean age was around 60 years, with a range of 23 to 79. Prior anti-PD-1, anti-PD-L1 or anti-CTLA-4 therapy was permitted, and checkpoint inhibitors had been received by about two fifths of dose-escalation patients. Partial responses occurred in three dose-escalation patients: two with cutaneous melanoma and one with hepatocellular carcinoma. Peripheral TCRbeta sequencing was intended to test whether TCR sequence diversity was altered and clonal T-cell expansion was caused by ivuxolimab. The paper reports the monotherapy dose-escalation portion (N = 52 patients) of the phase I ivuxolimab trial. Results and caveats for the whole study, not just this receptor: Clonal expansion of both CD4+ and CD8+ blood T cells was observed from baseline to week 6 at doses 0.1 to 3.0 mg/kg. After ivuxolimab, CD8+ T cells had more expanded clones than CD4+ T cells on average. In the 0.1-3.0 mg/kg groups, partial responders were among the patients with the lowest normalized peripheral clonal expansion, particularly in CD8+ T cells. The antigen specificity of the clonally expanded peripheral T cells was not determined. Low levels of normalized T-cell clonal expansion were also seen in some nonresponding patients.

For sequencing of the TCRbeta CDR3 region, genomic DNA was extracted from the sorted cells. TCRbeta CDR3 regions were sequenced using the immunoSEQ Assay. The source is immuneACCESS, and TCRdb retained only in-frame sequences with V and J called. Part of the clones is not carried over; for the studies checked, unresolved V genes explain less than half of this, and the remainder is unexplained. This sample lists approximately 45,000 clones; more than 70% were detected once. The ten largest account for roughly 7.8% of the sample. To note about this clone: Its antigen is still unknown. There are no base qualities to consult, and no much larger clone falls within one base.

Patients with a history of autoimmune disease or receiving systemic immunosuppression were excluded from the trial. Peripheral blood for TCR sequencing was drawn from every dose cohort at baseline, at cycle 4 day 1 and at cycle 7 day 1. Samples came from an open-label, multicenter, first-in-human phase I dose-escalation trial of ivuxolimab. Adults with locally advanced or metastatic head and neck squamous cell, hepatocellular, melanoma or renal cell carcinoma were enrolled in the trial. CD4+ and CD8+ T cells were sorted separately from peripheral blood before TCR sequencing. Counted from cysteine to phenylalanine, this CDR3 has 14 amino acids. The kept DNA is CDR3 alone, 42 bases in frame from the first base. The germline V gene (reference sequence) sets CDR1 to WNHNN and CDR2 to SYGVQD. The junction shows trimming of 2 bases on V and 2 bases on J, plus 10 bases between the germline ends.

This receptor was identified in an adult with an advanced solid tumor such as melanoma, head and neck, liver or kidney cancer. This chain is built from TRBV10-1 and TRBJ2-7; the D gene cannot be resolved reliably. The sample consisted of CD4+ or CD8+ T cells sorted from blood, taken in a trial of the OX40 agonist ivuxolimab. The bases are TGCGCCAGCAGTGAGGAAGGTTCTCCCTACGAGCAGTACTTC. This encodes CASSEEGSPYEQYF.